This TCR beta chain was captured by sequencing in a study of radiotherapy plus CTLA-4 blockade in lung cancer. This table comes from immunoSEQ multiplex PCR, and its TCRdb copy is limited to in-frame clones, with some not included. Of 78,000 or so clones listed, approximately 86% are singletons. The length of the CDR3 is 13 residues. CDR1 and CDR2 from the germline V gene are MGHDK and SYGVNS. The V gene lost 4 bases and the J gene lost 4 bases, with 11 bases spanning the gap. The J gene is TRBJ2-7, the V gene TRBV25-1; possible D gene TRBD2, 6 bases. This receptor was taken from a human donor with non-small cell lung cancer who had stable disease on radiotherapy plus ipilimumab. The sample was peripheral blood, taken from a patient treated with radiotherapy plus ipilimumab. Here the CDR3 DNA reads TGTGCCAGCAGTGCCCTAGCGTCGTACGAGCAGTACTTC. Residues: CASSALASYEQYF.